A selection of T cell receptor beta chains follows, all from one sample in a study of low-dose radiotherapy and immunotherapy resistance in tumors. TCRdb independently ran MiXCR on the reads; one entry per CDR3 protein. The top ten clones hold under 1.1% of a sample with nearly 95,000 distinct CDR3 sequences, 9.4% of them seen once. Here the sequenced sample was PBMCs, taken before treatment. The receptors stem from a male donor with prostate cancer. Each CDR3 is given with its conserved first and last residue. The D gene is left open where the match is weak. Size is omitted from some rows. Given values are once, few, many or a class for expanded clones.

>TRBD1|TRBJ1-3|TRBV5-1|many
CASRDRTGSGNTIYF
TGCGCCAGCAGAGATAGGACAGGCTCTGGAAACACCATATATTTT
>TRBD2|TRBJ2-1|TRBV7-2|many
CASSAGRRDEQFF
TGTGCCAGCAGCGCCGGGAGGCGGGATGAGCAGTTCTTC
>TRBD1|TRBJ1-2|TRBV20-1|many
CSARGDSHYGYTF
TGCAGTGCTAGGGGGGACAGTCATTATGGCTACACCTTC
>-|TRBJ2-3|TRBV19|many
CASKASRPKGFLEADTQYF
TGTGCCAGTAAGGCCAGCAGGCCTAAGGGCTTCCTAGAGGCAGATACGCAGTATTTT
>-|TRBJ1-4|TRBV4-3|many
CASSHDSGPSNEKLFF
TGCGCCAGCAGCCACGACAGCGGGCCGTCTAATGAAAAACTGTTTTTT
>TRBD1|TRBJ1-1|TRBV5-1|many
CASSFSTGVGVNTEAFF
TGCGCCAGCAGCTTTTCGACAGGGGTGGGGGTGAACACTGAAGCTTTCTTT
>-|TRBJ1-1|TRBV29-1|many
CSVEDPGTRRRTEAFF
TGCAGCGTTGAAGACCCCGGGACAAGGAGAAGGACTGAAGCTTTCTTT
>-|TRBJ1-4|TRBV21-1|many
CASSQVHNEKLFF
TGTGCCAGCAGCCAGGTCCATAATGAAAAACTGTTTTTT
>-|TRBJ2-7|TRBV30|many
CAWSRRTRGYEQYF
TGTGCCTGGAGTCGTCGGACACGGGGCTACGAGCAGTACTTC
>TRBD1|TRBJ2-2|TRBV28|-
CASRLTGAGELFF
TGTGCCAGCAGACTAACAGGGGCCGGGGAGCTGTTTTTT
>TRBD2|TRBJ2-1|TRBV6-2/TRBV6-3|many
CASSYGGAGLREQFF
TGTGCCAGCAGTTACGGAGGAGCGGGACTTCGTGAGCAGTTCTTC
>-|TRBJ2-1|TRBV5-1|many
CASKRRPQGNNEQFF
TGCGCCAGCAAAAGACGTCCGCAGGGAAACAATGAGCAGTTCTTC
>TRBD2|TRBJ2-7|TRBV7-9|many
CASSLGLSSGNSEQYF
TGTGCCAGCAGCTTAGGTTTGTCTAGCGGGAACAGCGAGCAGTACTTC
>-|TRBJ2-1|TRBV2|many
CASSVGTALGEQFF
TGTGCCAGCAGTGTCGGGACTGCCCTCGGTGAGCAGTTCTTC
>-|TRBJ2-3|TRBV7-2|many
CASSPRAGTQYF
TGTGCCAGCAGCCCCCGGGCCGGTACGCAGTATTTT
>TRBD2|TRBJ2-7|TRBV28|many
CASNWGLAGSYEQYF
TGTGCCAGCAACTGGGGACTAGCGGGTTCCTACGAGCAGTACTTC
>-|TRBJ1-5|TRBV6-2/TRBV6-3|many
CASRMVNNQPQHF
TGTGCCAGCAGGATGGTTAACAATCAGCCCCAGCATTTT
>-|TRBJ2-2|TRBV7-9|many
CASSLTLGPANTGELFF
TGTGCCAGCAGCTTAACGTTGGGGCCCGCGAACACCGGGGAGCTGTTTTTT
>TRBD1|TRBJ2-1|TRBV7-3|-
CASSFDRAYNEQFF
TGTGCCAGCAGCTTCGACAGGGCATACAATGAGCAGTTCTTC
>-|TRBJ2-7|TRBV25-1|many
CASSETPGEGNEQYF
TGTGCCAGCAGTGAGACGCCAGGGGAGGGCAACGAGCAGTACTTC
>-|TRBJ1-5|TRBV12-3/TRBV12-4|many
CASSPSGMRQPQHF
TGTGCCAGCAGTCCCAGCGGTATGCGGCAGCCCCAGCATTTT
>-|TRBJ2-1|TRBV13|many
CASSFPVPMPPQFF
TGTGCCAGCAGCTTCCCCGTTCCCATGCCTCCTCAGTTCTTC
>TRBD2|TRBJ2-1|TRBV4-2|-
CASSQEGLATSYNEQFF
TGTGCCAGCAGCCAAGAGGGACTAGCGACTTCGTACAATGAGCAGTTCTTC
>TRBD2|TRBJ2-1|TRBV20-1|many
CSAVVGTSGKNEQFF
TGCAGTGCCGTAGTGGGAACTAGCGGGAAGAATGAGCAGTTCTTC
>TRBD1|TRBJ2-7|TRBV27|many
CASSQGDRAYEQYF
TGTGCCAGCAGTCAAGGGGACAGGGCCTACGAGCAGTACTTC
>-|TRBJ1-2|TRBV28|many
CASRLLGEANYGYTF
TGTGCCAGCAGGCTACTCGGTGAAGCGAACTATGGCTACACCTTC
>TRBD2|TRBJ2-3|TRBV28|many
CASSLASGRNTQYF
TGTGCCAGCAGTTTGGCTAGCGGGAGAAATACGCAGTATTTT
>-|TRBJ1-5|TRBV11-3|many
CASSLVRATCNQPQHF
TGTGCCAGCAGCTTAGTCAGGGCCACCTGCAATCAGCCCCAGCATTTT
>TRBD1|TRBJ2-7|TRBV5-1|many
CASSLRGFVRSQGAREQYF
TGCGCCAGCAGCTTACGCGGTTTTGTGAGATCGCAGGGGGCGCGCGAGCAGTACTTC
>-|TRBJ1-1|TRBV29-1|many
CSVHGGEGTEAFF
TGCAGCGTTCATGGGGGCGAGGGCACTGAAGCTTTCTTT
>TRBD2|TRBJ2-5|TRBV7-6|many
CASSLPASGAGTQYF
TGTGCCAGCAGCTTGCCCGCTAGCGGAGCTGGGACCCAGTACTTC
>-|TRBJ1-2|TRBV2|many
CASSPTEFYGYTF
TGTGCCAGCAGTCCGACAGAATTCTATGGCTACACCTTC
>-|TRBJ1-1|TRBV7-3|many
CASSLRRAGTEAFF
TGTGCCAGCAGCTTAAGAAGGGCGGGCACTGAAGCTTTCTTT
>TRBD2|TRBJ2-5|TRBV19|many
CASSSGSLAGGGETQYF
TGTGCCAGTAGTAGTGGATCCCTAGCGGGAGGAGGGGAGACCCAGTACTTC
>-|TRBJ1-2|TRBV12-3/TRBV12-4|few
CASSPDGPLIYGYTF
TGTGCCAGCAGTCCAGACGGTCCTTTAATCTATGGCTACACCTTC
>TRBD1|TRBJ1-6|TRBV20-1|-
CSVYRGSSYNSPLHF
TGCAGTGTTTACAGGGGGAGCTCCTATAATTCACCCCTCCACTTT
>-|TRBJ2-1|TRBV10-3|few
CAISVLNSPQGDEQFF
TGTGCCATCAGTGTTTTGAACTCACCCCAAGGCGATGAGCAGTTCTTC
>-|TRBJ1-3|TRBV7-2|many
CASSLNGNTIYF
TGTGCCAGCAGCTTGAATGGAAACACCATATATTTT
>-|TRBJ2-5|TRBV30|many
CAWSSEETQYF
TGTGCCTGGAGTTCGGAAGAGACCCAGTACTTC
>-|TRBJ1-4|TRBV7-2|many
CASSPSIPATNEKLFF
TGTGCCAGCAGCCCCAGTATACCGGCAACTAATGAAAAACTGTTTTTT
>TRBD2|TRBJ2-7|TRBV5-1|many
CASSLPPGLAGGGSYEQYF
TGCGCCAGCAGCCTCCCCCCGGGACTAGCGGGAGGGGGCTCCTACGAGCAGTACTTC
>TRBD2|TRBJ2-1|TRBV9|many
CASSVGASGHNEQFF
TGTGCCAGCAGCGTAGGCGCTAGCGGCCACAATGAGCAGTTCTTC
>TRBD2|TRBJ2-1|TRBV10-3|many
CAIARVAGGPEDEQFF
TGTGCCATCGCGAGAGTAGCGGGAGGGCCGGAGGATGAGCAGTTCTTC
>TRBD2|TRBJ2-3|TRBV5-1|many
CASSAGGGADTQYF
TGCGCCAGCAGCGCCGGGGGGGGCGCAGATACGCAGTATTTT
>TRBD2|TRBJ2-2|TRBV4-3|many
CASSHTLADNVHGELFF
TGCGCCAGCAGCCATACCCTAGCGGACAACGTCCACGGGGAGCTGTTTTTT
>-|TRBJ2-2|TRBV28|-
CASSLIGELFF
TGTGCCAGCAGTTTAATCGGGGAGCTGTTTTTT
>TRBD2|TRBJ2-2|TRBV4-2|many
CASSQERGASGELFF
TGTGCCAGCAGCCAAGAGCGGGGGGCATCCGGGGAGCTGTTTTTT
>-|TRBJ2-1|TRBV19|many
CASSIGAERGNEQFF
TGTGCCAGTAGTATAGGGGCTGAGAGGGGAAATGAGCAGTTCTTC
>TRBD2|TRBJ2-5|TRBV20-1|many
CSAGGLAGGVETQYF
TGCAGTGCTGGGGGACTAGCGGGAGGGGTTGAGACCCAGTACTTC
>-|TRBJ2-1|TRBV24-1|many
CATSDSGRTNSYNEQFF
TGTGCCACCAGTGATTCGGGACGGACTAACTCCTACAATGAGCAGTTCTTC
>-|TRBJ2-1|TRBV11-2|many
CASSSLGGAGTNEQFF
TGTGCCAGCAGCTCCTTGGGGGGGGCTGGCACCAATGAGCAGTTCTTC
>TRBD1|TRBJ1-5|TRBV12-3/TRBV12-4|few
CASSKTGANQPQHF
TGTGCCAGCAGTAAGACAGGGGCCAATCAGCCCCAGCATTTT
>-|TRBJ2-5|TRBV28|many
CASKQETQYF
TGTGCCAGTAAACAAGAGACCCAGTACTTC
>-|TRBJ1-2|TRBV28|many
CASSLSLGGFMGPRYGYTF
TGTGCCAGCAGTTTAAGTTTGGGAGGTTTTATGGGGCCAAGATATGGCTACACCTTC
>-|TRBJ1-5|TRBV7-2|many
CASSLSPLNQPQHF
TGTGCCAGCAGCTTAAGTCCGCTTAATCAGCCCCAGCATTTT